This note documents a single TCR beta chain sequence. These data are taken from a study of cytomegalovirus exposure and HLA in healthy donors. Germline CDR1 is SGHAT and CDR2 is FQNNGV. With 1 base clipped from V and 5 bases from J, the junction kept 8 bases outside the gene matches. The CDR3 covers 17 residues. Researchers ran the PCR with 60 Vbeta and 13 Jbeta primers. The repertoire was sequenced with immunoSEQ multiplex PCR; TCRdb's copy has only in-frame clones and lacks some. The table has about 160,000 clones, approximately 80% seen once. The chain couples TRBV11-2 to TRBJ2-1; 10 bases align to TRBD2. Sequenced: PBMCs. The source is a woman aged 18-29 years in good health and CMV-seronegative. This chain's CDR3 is CASSLAKLAGINNEQFF. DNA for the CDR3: TGTGCCAGCAGCTTAGCCAAACTAGCGGGGATTAACAATGAGCAGTTCTTC.